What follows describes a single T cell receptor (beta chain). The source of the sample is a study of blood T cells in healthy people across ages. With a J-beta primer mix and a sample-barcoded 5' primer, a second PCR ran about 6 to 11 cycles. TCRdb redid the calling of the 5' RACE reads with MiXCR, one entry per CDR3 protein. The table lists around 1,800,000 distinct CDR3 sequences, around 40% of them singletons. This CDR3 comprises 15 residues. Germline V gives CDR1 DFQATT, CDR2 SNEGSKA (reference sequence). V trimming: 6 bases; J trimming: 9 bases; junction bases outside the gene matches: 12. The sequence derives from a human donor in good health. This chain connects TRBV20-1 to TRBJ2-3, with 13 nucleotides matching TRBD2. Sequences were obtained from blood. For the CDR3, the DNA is TGCAGTGCCACCGTGACTAGCGGGGGGACGGCCACGCAGTATTTT. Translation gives CSATVTSGGTATQYF.